These 25 T cell receptor beta chains came from one sample sequenced in a study of blood T cells in healthy people across ages. The second PCR ran about 6 to 11 cycles with a sample-barcoded 5' primer and J-beta primers. TCRdb ran MiXCR on the 5' RACE reads and lists one entry per CDR3 protein. The data hold about 1.5 million distinct CDR3 sequences, with roughly two fifths observed a single time. The sequencing sample was made of blood. The receptors shown here come from a young woman in good health.

V gene TRBV12-3 or TRBV12-4 combines with J gene TRBJ2-7, with D tentatively TRBD1 (6 bases). This CDR3 is 16 amino acids long. The germline V and J ends were trimmed by 1 base and 2 bases, with 15 bases remaining between them. The CDR3 DNA is TGTGCCAGCAGTTTAGGACAGGCCCCAGCCCCCTACGAGCAGTACTTC. This codes for CASSLGQAPAPYEQYF.

This clonotype has more than one count but fewer than ten. The chain combines TRBV13 with TRBJ2-5, with 10 bases lining up with TRBD2. The CDR3 is 17 residues long. V lost 1 base and J lost 4; bases outside the gene matches: 9. The germline CDR1 and CDR2 sequences are PRHDT and FYEKMQ (reference sequence). CDR3 sequence reads: CASSLEASGSRGETQYF. The CDR3 nucleotides read TGTGCCAGCAGCTTAGAGGCTAGCGGGAGTCGTGGAGAGACCCAGTACTTC.

The rearrangement uses TRBV12-3 or TRBV12-4 and TRBJ1-6; 9 nucleotides agree with TRBD1. The J segment lost 7 bases and the V segment lost 6 bases, leaving 4 bases of the junction unmatched. The CDR3 length is 14 residues. The CDR3 protein is CASSRTGGNSPLHF. Here the CDR3 DNA reads TGTGCCAGCAGCCGTACAGGGGGCAATTCACCCCTCCACTTT.

This chain links TRBV20-1 with TRBJ2-2, with 8 bases fitting TRBD2. The CDR3 extends over 14 amino acids. V trimming: 2 bases; J trimming: 6 bases; junction bases outside the gene matches: 5. Germline V gene data show CDR1 as DFQATT and CDR2 as SNEGSKA (reference sequence). CDR3: CSARRSGTAGELFF. The DNA of the CDR3 is TGCAGTGCTAGACGTAGCGGGACTGCCGGGGAGCTGTTTTTT.

The count of this clonotype is one. The V call is TRBV9, the J call TRBJ2-4, with 9 bases lining up with TRBD2. The end of the DNA is better explained by TRBJ2-7, so the J call may be wrong. CDR1 is SGDLS and CDR2 is YYNGEE in the germline V gene. CDR3 size: 14 residues. In nucleotides, the CDR3 is TGTGCCAGCAGCATCGGCGGACTAGCGAACGAGCAGTACTTC. It translates to CASSIGGLANEQYF.

This clonotype was detected only a few times. The chain links TRBV20-1 to TRBJ2-5; D call uncertain. V lost 0 bases, J lost 4 bases, and 15 bases lay in between. There are 15 residues in the CDR3. Germline values: CDR1 DFQATT, CDR2 SNEGSKA (reference sequence). CDR3 nucleotide sequence: TGCAGTGCTAGAGATTATCCGGGTTCGGGAGAGACCCAGTACTTC. It is translated as CSARDYPGSGETQYF.

V and J are TRBV29-1 and TRBJ2-5, with a possible D match to TRBD1 (5 bases). Trimming stripped 4 bases from V and 3 bases from J, with 9 bases between. The CDR3 is made up of 12 amino acids. Germline V gives CDR1 SQVTM, CDR2 ANQGSEA. In DNA form, the CDR3 reads TGCAGCGTTGCAGGGAAGGAAGAGACCCAGTACTTC. It translates to CSVAGKEETQYF.

J is TRBJ2-7 and V is TRBV20-1; 7 bases agree with TRBD2. The CDR3 length is 12 residues. Germline V gene lookup returns CDR1 DFQATT and CDR2 SNEGSKA (reference sequence). As DNA, the CDR3 is TGCTTTCCTCGGCGGGAGTTCGACGAGCAGTACTTC. Translation: CFPRREFDEQYF.

Turning to this clonotype: This may be a read error, as it is one base from a much larger clone. The gene calls are TRBV28 and TRBJ1-5; D gene unclear. The CDR3 is 11 amino acids. Germline CDR1 is MDHEN and CDR2 is SYDVKM. Between the trimmed V and J ends, which lost 3 bases and 5 bases, there was a span of 2 bases. CDR3 DNA sequence: TGTGCCAGCAGTTTCCATCAGCCCCAGCATTTT. Translation: CASSFHQPQHF.

The chain employs TRBV6-5 and TRBJ2-3; no clear D gene. Trimming stripped 5 bases from V and 2 bases from J, with 8 bases between. The CDR3 contains 13 residues. CDR1 and CDR2 (germline): MNHEY, SVGAGI. CDR3 nucleotides: TGTGCCAGCAGTGGCTATACCACAGATACGCAGTATTTT. Residues: CASSGYTTDTQYF.

CDR3 region: CASSLDLPIPMNTEAFF. The CDR3 DNA follows: TGTGCCAGCAGCTTAGACTTACCCATCCCCATGAACACTGAAGCTTTCTTT. This rearrangement joins TRBV5-5 to TRBJ1-1, with D uncertain. The CDR3 has 17 amino acids. Germline V gives CDR1 SGHKS, CDR2 YYEKEE (reference sequence). V shed 2 bases and J shed 0 bases, with 17 bases lying between them.

This clonotype has at least ten counts. The gene calls are TRBV27 and TRBJ1-1; D is ambiguous. Looked up from germline, CDR1 is MNHEY and CDR2 is SMNVEV (reference sequence). Trimming pared 4 bases from V and 0 bases from J, leaving 6 bases between. This CDR3 has 13 amino acids. The CDR3 reads CASSYGMNTEAFF. The CDR3 DNA reads as TGTGCCAGCAGTTACGGCATGAACACTGAAGCTTTCTTT.

The chain recombines TRBV5-4 with TRBJ2-7; no definite D call. Germline V gene sequence: CDR1 SGHNT, CDR2 YYREEE (reference sequence). V was pared by 4 bases and J by 7 bases, with 21 bases between. The CDR3 sequence is 15 residues long. The CDR3 DNA is TGTGCCAGCAGCCATCTGACGGTCACTCGCAATGAGCAGTACTTC. Its protein product is CASSHLTVTRNEQYF.

In its sample, this clonotype was seen many times. The junction and the germline gene differ at one end; a read error may be behind it. The rearrangement joins TRBV6-5 to TRBJ2-3; D is tentatively TRBD1 or TRBD2 (5 bases each). The CDR3 runs 15 residues. From germline, CDR1 is MNHEY and CDR2 SVGAGI. In nucleotides, the CDR3 is TGTGCCAGCAGCTACTCTGGGACCACAACAGATACGCAGTATTTT. Its translation is CASSYSGTTTDTQYF.

The CDR3 loop reads CASSAGLAGNEQFF. The DNA of the CDR3 is TGTGCCAGCAGTGCGGGACTAGCGGGGAATGAGCAGTTCTTC. The rearrangement uses TRBV27 and TRBJ2-1; 13 positions match TRBD2. Per germline, CDR1 MNHEY and CDR2 SMNVEV (reference sequence). The trim removed 5 bases at V and 7 bases at J, leaving 2 bases unmatched. The CDR3 runs 14 residues.

This chain connects TRBV3-1 to TRBJ1-6; a weak D match, TRBD1 (5 bases). Trimming removed 4 bases at V and 4 bases at J, with 26 bases between. CDR1 is LGHDT and CDR2 is YNNKEL in the germline V gene (reference sequence). The CDR3 contains 20 residues. CDR3 coding DNA: TGTGCCAGCAGCCCAGATGGCAGCCAACCCTGGGGGGGGTATAATTCACCCCTCCACTTT. Its protein is CASSPDGSQPWGGYNSPLHF.

Regarding this clonotype: Relative to the germline gene, one junction end is altered; a read error may explain this. The chain couples TRBV20-1 to TRBJ2-7; 9 bases are a match to TRBD1. This CDR3 spans 16 amino acids. Germline values: CDR1 DFQATT, CDR2 SNEGSKA (reference sequence). The CDR3 coding sequence is TGCGGTGCTAGCCGTGGACAGGGGCCAAACCCCGACGAGCAGTACTTC. This gives the protein CGASRGQGPNPDEQYF.

This clonotype has at least ten counts. For the CDR3, the DNA is TGCAGTGCGCGGGACAGACGATACGAGCAGTACTTC. This sequence encodes CSARDRRYEQYF. The chain joins TRBV20-1 to TRBJ2-7; weak D call: TRBD1 (7 bases). This CDR3 region has 12 residues. CDR1 is DFQATT and CDR2 is SNEGSKA in the germline V gene (reference sequence). Trimming took off 6 bases at V and 4 bases at J, with 13 bases between the two ends.

This chain uses TRBV6-2 or TRBV6-3 with TRBJ2-1, with 8 bases matching TRBD1. The CDR3 is 13 residues long. CDR1 and CDR2 (germline): MNHEY, SVGEGT. Losses at the gene ends were 2 bases for V and 15 bases for J; bases not matched to a gene: 9. For the CDR3, the DNA is TGTGCCAGCAGTTACCCTATCAGACAGGGGTTGTTCTTC. Its protein is CASSYPIRQGLFF.

This clonotype is a singleton in its sample. One end of the junction varies from germline; a read error may be responsible. V and J are TRBV15 and TRBJ1-5; 9 bases agree with TRBD1. The CDR3 runs 17 residues. Per germline, CDR1 LNHNV and CDR2 YYDKDF (reference sequence). Here the CDR3 DNA reads TGTGCCACCAGCAGAAACCGGGACAGGGTAAGCAATCGGCCCCAGCATTTT. Amino acid sequence: CATSRNRDRVSNRPQHF.

This clonotype was observed a handful of times. The CDR3 spells CSARPDRSRETQYF. CDR3 nucleotide sequence: TGCAGTGCTCGACCGGACAGGAGTCGAGAGACCCAGTACTTC. The chain employs TRBV20-1 and TRBJ2-5; 7 nucleotides line up with TRBD1. Per the germline V gene, CDR1 is DFQATT and CDR2 is SNEGSKA (reference sequence). V lost 5 bases and J lost 4; bases outside the gene matches: 10. The CDR3 loop spans 14 amino acids.

This clonotype was seen only a few times. This chain links TRBV29-1 with TRBJ1-1; maybe TRBD1 (6 bases). The CDR3 consists of 14 residues. V was clipped by 1 base and J by 2 bases, with 11 bases between them. Germline CDR1 SQVTM, CDR2 ANQGSEA. Here the CDR3 reads CSVEVQGPNTEAFF. The DNA for the CDR3 is TGCAGCGTTGAAGTCCAGGGGCCAAACACTGAAGCTTTCTTT.

V usage is TRBV9 and J usage is TRBJ2-1; 9 positions match TRBD2. The V and J ends lost 0 bases and 8 bases, in that order; junction bases with no gene match: 6. This CDR3 comprises 15 residues. The germline gives CDR1 SGDLS, CDR2 YYNGEE. Written as DNA, the CDR3 is TGTGCCAGCAGCGTAGAACCCCAGCGGGAGGATGAGCAGTTCTTC. Protein sequence: CASSVEPQREDEQFF.

This clonotype was seen only a few times. The CDR3 sequence is CASSAMGWWPQHF. CDR3 nucleotides: TGTGCCAGCAGTGCCATGGGGTGGTGGCCCCAGCATTTT. J is TRBJ1-5 and V is TRBV12-3 or TRBV12-4; D is unresolved. With 5 bases removed from V and 9 bases from J, the gap between germline ends came to 14 bases. This CDR3 contains 13 residues.

The chain is built from TRBV4-3 and TRBJ2-1, with unresolved D. Deletions cut 0 bases from V and 4 bases from J, with 7 bases between. The germline V gene encodes CDR1 LGHNA and CDR2 YSLEER. The CDR3 covers 14 residues. The CDR3 DNA follows: TGCGCCAGCAGCCAAGATGGTGCTTACAATGAGCAGTTCTTC. This codes for CASSQDGAYNEQFF.